The 21 T cell receptor beta chains below were found in one sample sequenced in a study of identical twins' blood T cells. One entry per CDR3 protein, called by TCRdb with MiXCR from the 5' RACE reads. The data contain 400,000 or so distinct CDR3 sequences, 25% to 35% of them singletons. Sequencing was carried out using PBMCs. The receptors originated from a woman aged 18-55 years in good health.

The V gene is TRBV5-1, the J gene TRBJ1-2; the D is unclear. The CDR3 length is 15 residues. Germline V gene lookup returns CDR1 SGHRS and CDR2 YFSETQ. The V end lost 0 bases, the J end lost 5 bases, and 14 bases lay between the germline ends. The CDR3, as DNA: TGCGCCAGCAGCTTGGAACCCGGAAGCTATTATGGCTACACCTTC. This sequence encodes CASSLEPGSYYGYTF.

For this clonotype: The junction shows a germline mismatch at one end, possibly a read error. The rearrangement links TRBV5-1 to TRBJ1-1; 8 bases are a match to TRBD1. The CDR3 length is 15 residues. Germline-derived CDR1 and CDR2 are SGHRS and YFSETQ. Here the CDR3 DNA reads TGCGCCAGCAGCTTGGAAGGGACAGGATGGACTGAAGCTTCCTTT. Its translation: CASSLEGTGWTEASF. Complete variable domain (other parts from reference TRBV5-1 and TRBJ1-1): KAGVTQTPRYLIKTRGQQVTLSCSPISGHRSVSWYQQTPGQGLQFLFEYFSETQRNKGNFPGRFSGRQFSNSRSEMNVSTLELGDSALYLCASSLEGTGWTEASFGQGTRLTVV.

This chain joins TRBV7-9 and TRBJ1-2; TRBD1 matches 12 bases. CDR1 SEHNR and CDR2 FQNEAQ come from the germline V gene (reference sequence). CDR3 length: 15 amino acids. Trimming took 6 bases from V and 7 from J; bases not matched to a gene: 9. As DNA, the CDR3 is TGTGCCAGCAGGACCTGGGACAGGGGGCTTGGTGGCTACACCTTC. This codes for CASRTWDRGLGGYTF.

The rearrangement uses TRBV5-1 and TRBJ1-1, with D maybe TRBD1 (5 bases). Trimming left V 2 bases short and J 5 bases short, with 13 bases between. The CDR3 has 14 amino acids. Per the germline V gene, CDR1 is SGHRS and CDR2 is YFSETQ. This chain's CDR3 is CASSFAGAKTEAFF. CDR3 in DNA: TGCGCCAGCAGCTTTGCTGGGGCGAAGACTGAAGCTTTCTTT.

V usage is TRBV15 and J usage is TRBJ1-6; D gene unclear. The CDR3 loop spans 15 amino acids. The V gene lost 0 bases and the J gene lost 3 bases, with 6 bases spanning the gap. The germline gives CDR1 LNHNV, CDR2 YYDKDF (reference sequence). The CDR3 region has the DNA TGTGCCACCAGCAGAGAGCCGGACTATAATTCACCCCTCCACTTT. Residues: CATSREPDYNSPLHF.

This clonotype was detected only a few times. The chain recombines TRBV6-6 with TRBJ2-1; D is uncertain. The CDR3 contains 16 residues. The V end lost 4 bases, the J end lost 0 bases, and 13 bases lay between the germline ends. Germline CDR1 MNHNY, CDR2 SVGAGI (reference sequence). The DNA of the CDR3 is TGTGCCAGCAGTTCGCCCCGGCACAGCTCCTACAATGAGCAGTTCTTC. Its protein is CASSSPRHSSYNEQFF.

For the CDR3, the DNA is TGCAGCGGGTTGGAGGGAATAGATACGCAGTATTTT. It encodes CSGLEGIDTQYF. The rearrangement uses TRBV29-1 and TRBJ2-3, with a tentative D call TRBD2 (6 bases). Germline lookup yields CDR1 SQVTM and CDR2 ANQGSEA. V was clipped by 7 bases and J by 5 bases, with 13 bases between them. This CDR3 is 12 amino acids long.

The rearrangement links TRBV3-1 to TRBJ2-6; D call uncertain. This CDR3 contains 15 residues. V shed 1 base and J shed 3 bases, with 7 bases lying between them. CDR1 is LGHDT and CDR2 is YNNKEL in the germline V gene (reference sequence). For the CDR3, the DNA is TGTGCCAGCAGCCAAGTAGGGTTTGGGGCCAACGTCCTGACTTTC. This translates into CASSQVGFGANVLTF.

This clonotype was detected only a few times. J is TRBJ2-2 and V is TRBV7-8; D remains ambiguous. Germline loops: CDR1 SGHVS, CDR2 FQNEAQ. This CDR3 comprises 14 residues. V lost 5 bases and J 3 bases, leaving 10 bases between the germline ends. The CDR3 loop reads CASSPVVDTGELFF. For the CDR3, the DNA is TGTGCCAGCAGCCCCGTTGTGGACACCGGGGAGCTGTTTTTT. The full variable domain, completed using reference TRBV7-8 and TRBJ2-2, is GAGVSQSPRYKVAKRGQDVALRCDPISGHVSLFWYQQALGQGPEFLTYFQNEAQLDKSGLPSDRFFAERPEGSVSTLKIQRTQQEDSAVYLCASSPVVDTGELFFGEGSRLTVL.

The rearrangement links TRBV12-3 or TRBV12-4 to TRBJ2-2; TRBD2 aligns across 10 bases. This CDR3 is built from 14 residues. Germline trimming cut 6 bases from V and 4 bases from J; bases unmatched to any gene: 2. The CDR3 loop reads CASRLAGATGELFF. In DNA form, the CDR3 reads TGTGCCAGCAGGCTAGCGGGAGCCACCGGGGAGCTGTTTTTT.

This clonotype was counted a few times. This sequence joins TRBV5-1 and TRBJ1-1; D ambiguous. Germline V gene data show CDR1 as SGHRS and CDR2 as YFSETQ. The CDR3 has 14 amino acids. Between the trimmed V and J ends, which lost 1 base and 5 bases, there was a span of 12 bases. CDR3 DNA: TGCGCCAGCAGCTTGTATAGGGTTGGGACTGAAGCTTTCTTT. Translated: CASSLYRVGTEAFF. Drawing the rest from reference TRBV5-1 and TRBJ1-1, the complete variable domain is KAGVTQTPRYLIKTRGQQVTLSCSPISGHRSVSWYQQTPGQGLQFLFEYFSETQRNKGNFPGRFSGRQFSNSRSEMNVSTLELGDSALYLCASSLYRVGTEAFFGQGTRLTVV.

The rearrangement joins TRBV6-1 to TRBJ2-7; 8 bases fit TRBD1. The junction had 5 bases not matched to a gene; V was cut back by 3 bases and J by 1 base. Germline CDR1 MNHNS, CDR2 SASEGT. The CDR3 covers 15 residues. The CDR3 reads CASSDRTGGSYEQYF. The DNA for the CDR3 is TGTGCCAGCAGTGACCGTACAGGGGGTTCCTACGAGCAGTACTTC.

This clonotype has more than one count but fewer than ten. V gene TRBV5-5 combines with J gene TRBJ1-2; 7 positions agree with TRBD1. The length of the CDR3 is 12 residues. V shed 3 bases and J 8 bases; nucleotides not matched to a gene: 4. Germline loops: CDR1 SGHKS, CDR2 YYEKEE (reference sequence). CDR3 protein: CASSWTGFGYTF. The CDR3 DNA follows: TGTGCCAGCAGCTGGACAGGATTCGGCTACACCTTC.

This clonotype was counted between two and nine times. The V and J genes are TRBV5-1 and TRBJ2-1, with D possibly being TRBD1 (6 bases). The ends were cut back, 3 bases at V and 7 bases at J, with 17 bases in the middle. Germline V lookup: CDR1 SGHRS, CDR2 YFSETQ. The CDR3 extends over 15 amino acids. In nucleotides, the CDR3 is TGCGCCAGCAGCTCGAGGGACACCGGAGATAATGAGCAGTTCTTC. It yields the protein CASSSRDTGDNEQFF.

There are many counts of this clonotype. The chain recombines TRBV6-6 with TRBJ2-7; possible D gene TRBD1, 5 bases. Germline values: CDR1 MNHNY, CDR2 SVGAGI (reference sequence). CDR3 length: 13 amino acids. V lost 2 bases to trimming and J lost 3 bases, with 8 bases between them. CDR3 sequence reads: CASSYGQIYEQYF. Written as DNA, the CDR3 is TGTGCCAGCAGTTACGGACAAATCTACGAGCAGTACTTC.

A remark on this clonotype: A clone one base away is much larger, so this may be a read error. The chain recombines TRBV6-4 with TRBJ1-6, with 9 bases that match TRBD1. The germline gives CDR1 MRHNA, CDR2 SNTAGT. The CDR3 loop spans 15 amino acids. The J segment lost 9 bases and the V segment lost 3 bases, leaving 6 bases of the junction unmatched. Written as DNA, the CDR3 is TGTGCCAGCAGTGAAAGGACAGGGGAGGGTTCACCCCTCCACTTT. The encoded protein is CASSERTGEGSPLHF.

On this clonotype itself: At one end, the junction sequence differs from germline, possibly due to a read error. The V call is TRBV5-1, the J call TRBJ2-3; D is perhaps TRBD1 (5 bases). Germline loops: CDR1 SGHRS, CDR2 YFSETQ. This CDR3 contains 14 residues. Here the CDR3 reads CAGSEDRLTDTQYF. The CDR3 nucleotides read TGCGCCGGCAGTGAAGACAGACTCACAGATACGCAGTATTTT.

The chain links TRBV5-1 to TRBJ2-1; maybe TRBD1 (5 bases). Between the trimmed V and J ends, which lost 1 base and 8 bases, there was a span of 10 bases. The CDR3 has 13 amino acids. In germline, CDR1 is SGHRS, CDR2 YFSETQ. CDR3 nucleotide sequence: TGCGCCAGCAGCTTGTTGACAGACGATGAGCAGTTCTTC. Amino acid sequence: CASSLLTDDEQFF.

The V and J genes are TRBV5-1 and TRBJ1-4, with no clear D. The germline CDR1 and CDR2 sequences are SGHRS and YFSETQ. Trimming shortened V by 2 bases and J by 6 bases, and 11 bases separated the two germline ends. The CDR3 extends over 14 amino acids. CDR3 protein: CASSFGEVYEKLFF. The CDR3 coding sequence is TGCGCCAGCAGCTTCGGCGAGGTTTATGAAAAACTGTTTTTT.

V usage is TRBV28 and J usage is TRBJ2-7, with 7 nucleotides matching TRBD1. The length of the CDR3 is 11 residues. Per germline, CDR1 MDHEN and CDR2 SYDVKM. Trimming at V came to 5 bases and at J to 10 bases, leaving 5 bases not matched to a gene. For the CDR3, the DNA is TGTGCCAGCAGTACAGGGGTCTATCAGTACTTC. Translated, it gives CASSTGVYQYF. The whole variable domain, filled in from reference TRBV28 and TRBJ2-7, reads DVKVTQSSRYLVKRTGEKVFLECVQDMDHENMFWYRQDPGLGLRLIYFSYDVKMKEKGDIPEGYSVSREKKERFSLILESASTNQTSMYLCASSTGVYQYFGPGTRLTVT.

This clonotype was seen ten or more times. The rearrangement joins TRBV21-1 to TRBJ2-4; TRBD1 reflects the table's D call only, with no check against the DNA. TRBV21-1 is annotated as a pseudogene. The CDR3 consists of 16 residues. The CDR3 reads CASSGRQLLAKNIQYF. The CDR3 nucleotides are TGTGCCAGCAGCGGTAGACAGTTACTAGCCAAAAACATTCAGTACTTC.